These 5 T cell receptor beta chains came from one sample sequenced in a study of blood T cells in healthy people across ages. A second PCR of 7 to 11 cycles used a sample-barcoded 5' primer and a J-beta primer mix. One entry per CDR3 protein results from TCRdb running MiXCR on the 5' RACE reads. The sample has 700,000 to 1,000,000 distinct CDR3 sequences, under 45% seen once. Sequencing was done on a sample of blood. Receptor source: a man between 60 and 75 years old in good health.

This chain joins TRBV15 and TRBJ2-2; no clear D gene. V lost 3 bases, J lost 7 bases, and 9 bases lay in between. The CDR3 spans 13 residues. Germline V gives CDR1 LNHNV, CDR2 YYDKDF (reference sequence). The CDR3 reads CATSRAFGGELFF. In DNA, the CDR3 is TGTGCCACCAGCAGGGCCTTTGGCGGGGAGCTGTTTTTT.

This chain uses TRBV30 with TRBJ1-2, with 10 bases fitting TRBD1. Germline loops: CDR1 GTSNPN, CDR2 SVGIG (reference sequence). This CDR3 region has 13 residues. V lost 3 bases to trimming and J lost 8 bases; unmatched junction nucleotides: 6. The CDR3 spells CAWSRQGAGGYTF. DNA of the CDR3: TGTGCCTGGAGCCGACAGGGGGCGGGAGGCTACACCTTC.

V gene TRBV30 combines with J gene TRBJ2-5; no definite D call. Between the trimmed V and J ends, which lost 2 bases and 11 bases, there was a span of 21 bases. CDR3 length: 14 amino acids. The germline gives CDR1 GTSNPN, CDR2 SVGIG (reference sequence). The CDR3 DNA sequence: TGTGCCTGGAGTCCCCGGTCGGGTTTGGATGAGCAGTACTTC. It encodes CAWSPRSGLDEQYF.

In this sample, this clonotype turned up once. The chain recombines TRBV6-5 with TRBJ2-6, with D perhaps TRBD2 (6 bases). The germline V gene has CDR1 MNHEY and CDR2 SVGAGI. V shed 0 bases and J shed 2 bases, with 14 bases lying between them. The CDR3 totals 18 residues. The CDR3 DNA reads as TGTGCCAGCAGTTACTCATTACTCGGACTAACTGGGGCCAACGTCCTGACTTTC. Translating gives CASSYSLLGLTGANVLTF.

This clonotype was counted a few times. CDR3 loop: CAWSVGSAYNEQFF. In DNA, the CDR3 is TGTGCCTGGAGTGTGGGTTCGGCCTACAATGAGCAGTTCTTC. The chain is built from TRBV30 and TRBJ2-1; no definite D call. This CDR3 comprises 14 residues. Germline assignment: CDR1 GTSNPN and CDR2 SVGIG (reference sequence). V lost 0 bases and J lost 2, with 8 bases in between.